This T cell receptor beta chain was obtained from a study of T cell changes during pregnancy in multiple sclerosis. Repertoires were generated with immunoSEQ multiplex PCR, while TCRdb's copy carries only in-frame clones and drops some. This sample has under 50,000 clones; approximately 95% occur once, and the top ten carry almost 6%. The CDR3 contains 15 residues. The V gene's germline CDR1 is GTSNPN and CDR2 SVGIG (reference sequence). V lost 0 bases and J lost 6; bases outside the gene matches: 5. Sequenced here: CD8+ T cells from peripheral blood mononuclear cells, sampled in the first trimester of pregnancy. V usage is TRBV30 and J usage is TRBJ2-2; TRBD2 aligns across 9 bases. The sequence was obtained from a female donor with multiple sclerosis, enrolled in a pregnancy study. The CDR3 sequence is CAWSVAGGLSGELFF. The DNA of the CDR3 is TGTGCCTGGAGTGTTGCGGGAGGGCTCTCCGGGGAGCTGTTTTTT.